This is a list of T cell receptor beta chains from one sample in a study of T cell responses to AZD1222 COVID-19 vaccine. Profiled with immunoSEQ multiplex PCR; TCRdb holds only in-frame clones, not every one. The table has some 170,000 clones, roughly 94% seen once. The sequencing used peripheral blood, collected on day 0 of MenACWY control vaccination. These receptors all come from an adult in good health. Both conserved end residues are part of each CDR3. The D gene is left open where the match is weak. Part of the rows lack a size; the others show once, few, many or a class for expanded clones.

d_gene	j_gene	v_gene	abundance	CDR3aa	CDR3nt
-	TRBJ1-1	TRBV9	-	CASSPTDNTEAFF	TGTGCCAGCAGCCCAACAGATAACACTGAAGCTTTCTTT
-	TRBJ1-1	TRBV6-6	few	CASSFGGGPNTEAFF	TGTGCCAGCAGTTTCGGGGGGGGCCCGAACACTGAAGCTTTCTTT
TRBD2	TRBJ2-1	TRBV24-1	once	CATSDRSSGRFYNEQFF	TGTGCCACCAGTGATCGCTCTAGCGGGAGGTTCTACAATGAGCAGTTCTTC
-	TRBJ2-2	TRBV6-5	-	CASSPSGGTGELFF	TGTGCCAGCAGTCCCTCCGGAGGCACCGGGGAGCTGTTTTTT
-	TRBJ2-7	TRBV2	-	CATRVGYEQYF	TGTGCCACCAGGGTCGGGTACGAGCAGTACTTC
-	TRBJ2-3	TRBV11-3	-	CASALAGNTDTQYF	TGTGCCAGCGCGCTTGCAGGAAATACAGATACGCAGTATTTT
TRBD2	TRBJ2-3	TRBV27	-	CASRMGGRSGTQYF	TGTGCCAGCAGGATGGGCGGGAGGTCAGGTACGCAGTATTTT
-	TRBJ2-1	TRBV7-9	-	CASSLGVGDNEQFF	TGTGCCAGCAGCTTAGGAGTCGGAGACAATGAGCAGTTCTTC
-	TRBJ1-2	TRBV30	-	CAWSVTFSSGYTF	TGTGCCTGGAGTGTTACCTTCTCTTCTGGCTACACCTTC
-	TRBJ2-7	TRBV14	-	CASSRYQGGEQYF	TGTGCCAGCAGCCGATATCAGGGGGGCGAGCAGTACTTC
TRBD2	TRBJ2-2	TRBV19	-	CASSIQTSGSRTGELFF	TGTGCCAGTAGTATCCAGACTAGCGGGAGCCGGACCGGGGAGCTGTTTTTT
TRBD2	TRBJ2-1	TRBV19	-	CASSTGLAGVWNEQFF	TGTGCCAGTAGTACGGGACTAGCGGGAGTCTGGAATGAGCAGTTCTTC
-	TRBJ2-7	TRBV27	-	CASSFLSEQYF	TGTGCCAGCAGTTTTCTTTCCGAGCAGTACTTC
-	TRBJ1-5	TRBV29-1	-	CSVVGGGNQPQHF	TGCAGCGTTGTGGGAGGGGGCAATCAGCCCCAGCATTTT
-	TRBJ1-5	TRBV27	-	CASGVNHQPQHF	TGTGCCAGCGGGGTCAACCATCAGCCCCAGCATTTT
-	TRBJ2-7	TRBV7-3	-	CASSVSPGYEQYF	TGTGCCAGCAGCGTCTCCCCGGGGTACGAGCAGTACTTC
-	TRBJ2-7	TRBV28	-	CASSLRLAGPPSYEQYF	TGTGCCAGCAGTTTAAGGTTAGCCGGACCTCCCTCCTACGAGCAGTACTTC
TRBD1	TRBJ1-5	TRBV5-5	-	CASSLTPDREQPQHF	TGTGCCAGCAGCTTGACCCCTGACAGGGAGCAGCCCCAGCATTTT
-	TRBJ1-2	TRBV5-1	once	CASSLGGGIDASEGYTF	TGCGCCAGCAGCTTGGGGGGCGGAATTGACGCCAGTGAGGGCTACACCTTC
-	TRBJ2-5	TRBV10-3	-	CAISESPGGETQYF	TGTGCCATCAGTGAGTCCCCAGGAGGGGAGACCCAGTACTTC
TRBD2	TRBJ2-3	TRBV6-5	-	CASSWRGTGGESF	TGTGCCAGCAGTTGGCGAGGGACCGGGGGGGAAAGCTTT
-	TRBJ1-2	TRBV6-5	-	CASGTDDLNYGYTF	TGTGCCAGCGGGACGGACGACCTAAACTATGGCTACACCTTC
-	TRBJ2-2	TRBV21-1	-	CASSKAQGCTGELFF	TGTGCCAGCAGCAAAGCGCAGGGGTGCACCGGGGAGCTGTTTTTT
TRBD1	TRBJ1-2	TRBV29-1	-	CSVQTGQVYGYTF	TGCAGCGTTCAAACTGGACAGGTCTATGGCTACACCTTC
TRBD2	TRBJ2-2	TRBV25-1	-	CASTGTSGWGELFF	TGTGCCAGCACCGGGACTAGCGGGTGGGGGGAGCTGTTTTTT
TRBD1	TRBJ1-4	TRBV7-2	-	CASSADRGLGEKLFF	TGTGCCAGCAGCGCCGACAGGGGGTTGGGGGAAAAACTGTTTTTT
TRBD2	TRBJ2-1	TRBV7-3	-	CASSSFGDYGKNEQFF	TGTGCCAGCAGCTCATTCGGGGACTACGGGAAGAATGAGCAGTTCTTC
TRBD1	TRBJ1-5	TRBV28	-	CASRADREFNQPQHF	TGTGCCAGCAGGGCGGACAGGGAATTCAATCAGCCCCAGCATTTT
TRBD1	TRBJ1-2	TRBV19	-	CASTRQGSVDGYTF	TGTGCCAGTACCCGACAGGGCTCGGTCGATGGCTACACCTTC
-	TRBJ1-5	TRBV6-2/TRBV6-3	once	CASSKQGYSNQPQHF	TGTGCCAGCAGTAAGCAGGGCTATAGCAATCAGCCCCAGCATTTT
-	TRBJ1-3	TRBV5-1	-	CASSKMGAGNTIYF	TGCGCCAGCAGCAAAATGGGGGCTGGAAACACCATATATTTT
-	TRBJ2-1	TRBV5-1	-	CASSFTGYYNEQFF	TGCGCCAGCAGCTTCACAGGGTATTACAATGAGCAGTTCTTC
TRBD1	TRBJ1-4	TRBV2	once	CASSTYRGRDEKLFF	TGTGCCAGCAGTACCTACAGGGGAAGGGATGAAAAACTGTTTTTT
-	TRBJ2-7	TRBV19	-	CASSIAAGEAYEQYF	TGTGCCAGTAGTATAGCCGCAGGGGAAGCCTACGAGCAGTACTTC
-	TRBJ2-5	TRBV28	-	CASSPEEGWKTQYF	TGTGCCAGCAGTCCCGAGGAGGGGTGGAAGACCCAGTACTTC
TRBD1	TRBJ2-2	TRBV19	-	CAKGTGYTGELFF	TGTGCCAAAGGGACAGGGTACACCGGGGAGCTGTTTTTT
TRBD2	TRBJ2-3	TRBV7-6	-	CASSLISSGDTQYF	TGTGCCAGCAGCTTAATCTCTAGCGGAGATACGCAGTATTTT
-	TRBJ1-2	TRBV15	-	CATSRDPPRGYTF	TGTGCCACCAGCAGAGATCCCCCGAGGGGCTACACCTTC
TRBD1	TRBJ1-4	TRBV18	-	CASSPSTGDIEKLFF	TGTGCCAGCTCACCCTCGACAGGGGACATTGAAAAACTGTTTTTT
TRBD1	TRBJ2-6	TRBV27	-	CASSFGGNRGLIYSGANVLTF	TGTGCCAGCAGTTTTGGCGGGAACAGGGGGCTGATTTACTCTGGGGCCAACGTCCTGACTTTC
-	TRBJ2-7	TRBV19	-	CASSTGRGHEQYF	TGTGCCAGTAGTACCGGGAGGGGGCACGAGCAGTACTTC
TRBD2	TRBJ2-7	TRBV3-1/TRBV3-2	-	CASSQEAGVFEQYF	TGTGCCAGCAGCCAAGAAGCGGGAGTGTTCGAGCAGTACTTC
-	TRBJ2-1	TRBV9	-	CASSVGVGAYNEQFF	TGTGCCAGCAGCGTAGGGGTGGGGGCCTACAATGAGCAGTTCTTC
TRBD1	TRBJ1-6	TRBV27	-	CASSPRTGGSYNSPLHF	TGTGCCAGCAGTCCCCGGACAGGGGGTTCCTATAATTCACCCCTCCACTTT
-	TRBJ2-1	TRBV28	-	CASSLPGRWNSINEQFF	TGTGCCAGCAGTTTACCCGGCAGATGGAACTCCATTAATGAGCAGTTCTTC
-	TRBJ2-7	TRBV9	-	CASSVGASLDEQYF	TGTGCCAGCAGCGTAGGTGCTTCCCTTGACGAGCAGTACTTC
-	TRBJ1-2	TRBV24-1	-	CATSDPSVGGTRGYTF	TGTGCCACCAGTGATCCATCTGTTGGGGGGACGCGAGGCTACACCTTC
TRBD2	TRBJ2-2	TRBV10-3	-	CAISETSGVGNTGELFF	TGTGCCATCAGTGAAACTAGCGGGGTTGGGAACACCGGGGAGCTGTTTTTT
-	TRBJ1-1	TRBV24-1	-	CATHIQMNTEAFF	TGTGCCACCCATATTCAGATGAACACTGAAGCTTTCTTT
TRBD1	TRBJ1-6	TRBV7-2	once	CASRPGTGGQSPLHF	TGTGCCAGCAGACCAGGCACAGGGGGACAATCACCCCTCCACTTT
-	TRBJ2-2	TRBV7-8	-	CASSLGGTGELFF	TGTGCCAGCAGCCTCGGAGGGACCGGGGAGCTGTTTTTT
-	TRBJ1-1	TRBV29-1	few	CSVDANTEAFF	TGCAGCGTTGATGCCAACACTGAAGCTTTCTTT
TRBD1	TRBJ1-5	TRBV6-2/TRBV6-3	once	CASSYAAPDRVDQPQHF	TGTGCCAGCAGTTACGCCGCCCCGGACAGGGTGGATCAGCCCCAGCATTTT
-	TRBJ2-3	TRBV7-9	once	CASSLWSDADTQYF	TGTGCCAGCAGCTTATGGTCGGATGCAGATACGCAGTATTTT
-	TRBJ2-1	TRBV11-2	-	CASSSTGWISSYNEQFF	TGTGCCAGCAGCTCTACAGGCTGGATAAGCTCCTACAATGAGCAGTTCTTC
TRBD1	TRBJ2-5	TRBV27	-	CASSSGTGAWETQYF	TGTGCCAGCAGTTCCGGGACAGGGGCGTGGGAGACCCAGTACTTC
-	TRBJ1-1	TRBV14	-	CASSLQDRRAEAFF	TGTGCCAGCAGCCTCCAAGACCGACGGGCTGAAGCTTTCTTT
-	TRBJ1-2	TRBV4-1	-	CASSQAVYGYTF	TGCGCCAGCAGCCAAGCCGTTTATGGCTACACCTTC
-	TRBJ2-3	TRBV28	-	CASSRPGARTFMADTQYF	TGTGCCAGCAGTCGCCCCGGGGCACGAACTTTTATGGCAGATACGCAGTATTTT
TRBD2	TRBJ2-7	TRBV19	-	CASSVGLAEAIYEQYF	TGTGCCAGTAGTGTGGGACTAGCGGAAGCTATATACGAGCAGTACTTC